These 29 T cell receptor beta chains share one sample of origin, sequenced in a study of CD8+ T cells in alopecia areata. Treatment specified: oral pan-JAK inhibitor, 5-10 mg twice daily. RNA was isolated and reverse transcribed to cDNA, the sequencing template. Using immunoSEQ multiplex PCR, the repertoire was profiled, and TCRdb retains in-frame clones only, with some absent. The sample consists of roughly 220,000 clones, around two fifths of them appearing once. The input for sequencing was CD4+ T cells sorted from blood, taken at roughly week 30, from a patient treated with tofacitinib. Receptors were obtained from a human donor with alopecia areata.

V and J are TRBV18 and TRBJ2-5; 7 bases line up with TRBD1. The CDR3 length is 18 residues. Losses at the gene ends were 4 bases for V and 3 bases for J; bases not matched to a gene: 17. The germline V gene has CDR1 KGHSH and CDR2 LQKENI. The CDR3 DNA follows: TGTGCCAGCTCACGAAACGTGGTACAGGGGAGTAGCGAAGAGACCCAGTACTTC. As protein: CASSRNVVQGSSEETQYF.

This clone was detected a few times. The V gene is TRBV6-6, the J gene TRBJ1-4; D remains unclear. Germline V gene data show CDR1 as MNHNY and CDR2 as SVGAGI (reference sequence). The CDR3 is 13 amino acids. Trimming took 0 bases from V and 7 from J, leaving 6 bases between them. CDR3 nucleotide sequence: TGTGCCAGCAGTTACTCATTCAGTGAAAAACTGTTTTTT. It specifies CASSYSFSEKLFF.

This chain links TRBV30 with TRBJ1-2; weak D call: TRBD1 (6 bases). The V and J ends lost 5 bases and 2 bases respectively, with 6 bases between them. CDR3 length equals 11 residues. The germline gives CDR1 GTSNPN, CDR2 SVGIG (reference sequence). This CDR3 is CAWGQNYGYTF. CDR3 in DNA: TGTGCCTGGGGACAGAACTATGGCTACACCTTC.

The CDR3 nucleotides are TGTGCCAGCAGCCAAGATTGGGCAGGACGCTACGAGCAGTACTTC. Encoded protein: CASSQDWAGRYEQYF. The chain has TRBV14 and TRBJ2-7; no firm D call. Trimming took off 0 bases at V and 3 bases at J, with 12 bases between the two ends. Germline CDR1 is SGHDN and CDR2 is FVKESK. The CDR3 runs to 15 residues.

The chain has TRBV6-5 and TRBJ2-7; 8 bases line up with TRBD1. CDR1 is MNHEY and CDR2 is SVGAGI in the germline V gene. V dropped 9 bases and J dropped 6; count of bases not matched to a gene: 7. The CDR3 totals 12 residues. CDR3 region: CASTQGAGEQYF. The CDR3, as DNA: TGTGCCAGTACGCAGGGGGCAGGCGAGCAGTACTTC.

V is TRBV5-1 and J is TRBJ2-1; 8 bases align to TRBD1. The junction had 1 base not matched to a gene; V was cut back by 7 bases and J by 7 bases. The CDR3 has 11 amino acids. The V gene's germline CDR1 is SGHRS and CDR2 YFSETQ. CDR3 sequence reads: CASQGANEQFF. The CDR3 DNA reads TGCGCCAGCCAGGGGGCGAATGAGCAGTTCTTC. Combining the CDR3 with reference TRBV5-1 and TRBJ2-1 gives the whole variable domain KAGVTQTPRYLIKTRGQQVTLSCSPISGHRSVSWYQQTPGQGLQFLFEYFSETQRNKGNFPGRFSGRQFSNSRSEMNVSTLELGDSALYLCASQGANEQFFGPGTRLTVL.

The CDR3, as DNA: TGTGCCAGCAGCCTTATCGGGACAGGGGTAGGACAGCCCCAGCATTTT. Translation: CASSLIGTGVGQPQHF. V and J are TRBV27 and TRBJ1-5; 10 bases agree with TRBD1. This CDR3 spans 16 amino acids. Germline values: CDR1 MNHEY, CDR2 SMNVEV (reference sequence). V shed 6 bases and J 7 bases; nucleotides not matched to a gene: 12.

This rearrangement joins TRBV7-3 to TRBJ1-3; tentative D call: TRBD1 (5 bases). This CDR3 is built from 14 residues. Germline assignment: CDR1 SGHTA and CDR2 FQGTGA. V was trimmed by 5 bases and J by 1 base, leaving 9 bases between them. The CDR3, as DNA: TGTGCCAGCAGCCAGAGGGGTTCTGGAAACACCATATATTTT. Translated: CASSQRGSGNTIYF.

The rearrangement uses TRBV9 and TRBJ1-4; D not certain. The CDR3 spans 15 residues. Germline CDR1 is SGDLS and CDR2 is YYNGEE. V lost 4 bases and J 3 bases, leaving 13 bases between the germline ends. The CDR3 coding sequence is TGTGCCAGCAGCCCCGGGGAACGGGCTAATGAAAAACTGTTTTTT. It specifies CASSPGERANEKLFF.

A few counts support this clone. The chain couples TRBV15 to TRBJ1-1, with D unclear. The CDR3 sequence is 13 residues long. The V end lost 5 bases, the J end lost 1 base, and 8 bases lay between the germline ends. The germline V gene encodes CDR1 LNHNV and CDR2 YYDKDF (reference sequence). CDR3 sequence (DNA): TGTGCCACCAGCCCTTGGGAGAACACTGAAGCTTTCTTT. Amino acids: CATSPWENTEAFF. Full variable domain (remainder filled in from reference TRBV15 and TRBJ1-1): DAMVIQNPRYQVTQFGKPVTLSCSQTLNHNVMYWYQQKSSQAPKLLFHYYDKDFNNEADTPDNFQSRRPNTSFCFLDIRSPGLGDTAMYLCATSPWENTEAFFGQGTRLTVV.

This clone was counted between two and nine times. The chain recombines TRBV6-1 with TRBJ2-2; no clear D gene. The CDR3 spans 10 residues. Between the trimmed V and J ends, which lost 11 bases and 7 bases, there was a span of 8 bases. CDR1 is MNHNS, CDR2 SASEGT, per germline. The CDR3 here is CAVVHGELFF. The CDR3 DNA is TGTGCCGTTGTCCACGGGGAGCTGTTTTTT.

This sequence joins TRBV5-1 and TRBJ2-2; 7 bases match TRBD1. CDR1 SGHRS and CDR2 YFSETQ come from the germline V gene. The CDR3 covers 14 residues. Unmatched junction bases numbered 7, after V lost 6 bases and J lost 5 bases. The CDR3 region has the DNA TGCGCCAGCACAGCGGACAGGTCGACCGGGGAGCTGTTTTTT. This translates into CASTADRSTGELFF.

In its sample, this clone was seen once. The rearrangement links TRBV4-1 to TRBJ1-2; TRBD1 agrees at 8 bases. The CDR3 length is 16 residues. Germline-derived CDR1 and CDR2 are MGHRA and YSYEKL. J was trimmed by 6 bases and V by 1 base; bases with no gene match: 10. CDR3 DNA sequence: TGCGCCAGCAGCCAAGGGGCCAGGGGGCGCTTCCATGGCTACACCTTC. Translated, it gives CASSQGARGRFHGYTF.

This clone appeared a few times. The chain is built from TRBV10-2 and TRBJ1-2; a possible D gene is TRBD1 (6 bases). CDR3 length: 13 residues. The germline CDR1 and CDR2 sequences are WSHSY and SAAADI. V dropped 4 bases and J dropped 7 bases, with 13 bases sitting between them. The CDR3 here is CASSGGRAFGYTF. The CDR3 nucleotides read TGCGCCAGCAGTGGGGGGCGCGCTTTTGGCTACACCTTC.

The chain couples TRBV7-9 to TRBJ2-1; D ambiguous. CDR3 length: 11 residues. Germline values: CDR1 SEHNR, CDR2 FQNEAQ (reference sequence). The V end was cut by 2 bases, the J end by 10 bases, with 6 bases between. CDR3 nucleotides: TGTGCCAGCAGCTTATCTCACGAGCAGTTCTTC. It specifies CASSLSHEQFF.

The chain has TRBV30 and TRBJ2-3; D might be TRBD2 (6 bases). The CDR3 sequence is 14 residues long. The germline CDR1 and CDR2 sequences are GTSNPN and SVGIG (reference sequence). Between the trimmed V and J ends, which lost 8 bases and 2 bases, there was a span of 17 bases. Written as DNA, the CDR3 is TGTGCCCATGGGTTGGGACTGAACACAGATACGCAGTATTTT. Protein: CAHGLGLNTDTQYF.

The chain recombines TRBV18 with TRBJ1-5; unclear D gene. CDR1 is KGHSH, CDR2 LQKENI, per germline. The CDR3 contains 16 residues. V lost 1 base, J lost 0 bases, and 10 bases lay in between. The DNA for the CDR3 is TGTGCCAGCTCACCACGCGGGCAGTTTAGCAATCAGCCCCAGCATTTT. This sequence encodes CASSPRGQFSNQPQHF.

The genes are TRBV5-1 and TRBJ2-3, with TRBD1 matching 8 bases. The CDR3 length is 16 residues. Looked up from germline, CDR1 is SGHRS and CDR2 is YFSETQ. With 0 bases clipped from V and 1 base from J, the junction kept 4 bases outside the gene matches. The CDR3 loop is CASSLAVTGGTDTQYF. DNA of the CDR3: TGCGCCAGCAGCTTGGCGGTGACAGGGGGCACAGATACGCAGTATTTT.

CDR3 sequence reads: CASSLILGGPKDTEAFF. CDR3 nucleotides: TGTGCCAGCAGCCTCATCCTCGGGGGGCCGAAGGACACTGAAGCTTTCTTT. This sequence joins TRBV7-9 and TRBJ1-1, with TRBD1 as a possible D gene (6 bases). The V and J ends lost 5 bases and 3 bases respectively, with 22 bases between them. The CDR3 has 17 residues. Looked up from germline, CDR1 is SEHNR and CDR2 is FQNEAQ (reference sequence).

The chain has TRBV29-1 and TRBJ2-5; D might be TRBD1 (5 bases). The CDR3 runs to 13 residues. V was clipped by 4 bases and J by 4 bases, with 13 bases between them. Germline lookup yields CDR1 SQVTM and CDR2 ANQGSEA. The CDR3 sequence is CSVVAGFGETQYF. The CDR3 DNA sequence: TGCAGCGTTGTTGCAGGGTTCGGAGAGACCCAGTACTTC.

This chain uses TRBV5-1 with TRBJ1-1; no clear D gene. Germline lookup yields CDR1 SGHRS and CDR2 YFSETQ. Trimming cost V 0 bases and J 4 bases, with 10 bases left between them. The CDR3 covers 14 residues. This CDR3 reads CASSLEVRGTEAFF. CDR3 DNA sequence: TGCGCCAGCAGCTTGGAGGTTCGGGGCACTGAAGCTTTCTTT. The full variable domain, in which reference TRBV5-1 and TRBJ1-1 provide the parts outside the CDR3, is KAGVTQTPRYLIKTRGQQVTLSCSPISGHRSVSWYQQTPGQGLQFLFEYFSETQRNKGNFPGRFSGRQFSNSRSEMNVSTLELGDSALYLCASSLEVRGTEAFFGQGTRLTVV.

This clone has a handful of counts. The genes are TRBV10-3 and TRBJ2-2, with D uncertain. The CDR3 runs to 15 residues. Germline assignment: CDR1 ENHRY and CDR2 SYGVKD. The germline V and J ends were trimmed by 0 bases and 1 base, with 6 bases remaining between them. The CDR3 region is CAISESLMNTGELFF. In DNA, the CDR3 is TGTGCCATCAGTGAGTCTCTCATGAACACCGGGGAGCTGTTTTTT.

There are a few counts of this clone. The rearrangement links TRBV29-1 to TRBJ1-1, with D perhaps matching TRBD1 (5 bases). This CDR3 comprises 14 residues. V was shortened by 3 bases and J by 5 bases, with 16 bases between the two germline ends. The germline CDR1 and CDR2 sequences are SQVTM and ANQGSEA. CDR3 amino acids: CSVDRATAGTEAFF. The CDR3 coding sequence is TGCAGCGTTGACCGGGCCACGGCAGGGACTGAAGCTTTCTTT.

This clone was picked up a small number of times. The V gene is TRBV19, the J gene TRBJ1-5, with D unclear. V lost 8 bases and J lost 10, with 18 bases in between. Germline loops: CDR1 LNHDA, CDR2 SQIVND (reference sequence). This CDR3 is built from 13 residues. The CDR3 is CASLDLPESPQHF. The CDR3 DNA reads as TGTGCCAGTCTTGACTTGCCGGAATCACCCCAGCATTTT.

The rearrangement uses TRBV6-5 and TRBJ2-2; TRBD2 agrees at 12 bases. This CDR3 comprises 16 residues. Trimming at V came to 0 bases and at J to 6 bases, leaving 2 bases not matched to a gene. Germline V gives CDR1 MNHEY, CDR2 SVGAGI. The CDR3 reads CASSYSPSGRAGELFF. The CDR3 DNA follows: TGTGCCAGCAGTTACTCGCCTAGCGGGAGGGCCGGGGAGCTGTTTTTT.

This clone was counted only a few times. The gene calls are TRBV2 and TRBJ2-1; tentatively, D is TRBD2 (5 bases). V was shortened by 8 bases and J by 4 bases, with 12 bases between the two germline ends. Per the germline V gene, CDR1 is SNHLY and CDR2 is FYNNEI. This CDR3 spans 13 amino acids. The CDR3 coding sequence is TGTGCCAGCCCAAAGAGGGCGTACAATGAGCAGTTCTTC. This sequence encodes CASPKRAYNEQFF.

This clone was observed a few times. Other DNA variants within this sample encode the same CDR3. This sequence joins TRBV11-2 and TRBJ1-2; a possible D gene is TRBD1 (6 bases). Trimming shortened V by 3 bases and J by 8 bases, and 13 bases separated the two germline ends. From germline, CDR1 is SGHAT and CDR2 FQNNGV. The CDR3 runs 13 residues. CDR3 residues: CASSLTGRGGYTF. In nucleotides, the CDR3 is TGTGCCAGCAGCTTGACAGGAAGAGGCGGCTACACCTTC.

There are a few counts of this clone. The rearrangement uses TRBV7-9 and TRBJ1-2; 8 positions agree with TRBD1. Trimming took 5 bases from V and 4 from J; bases not matched to a gene: 6. The germline CDR1 and CDR2 sequences are SEHNR and FQNEAQ (reference sequence). The CDR3 is 14 amino acids. The CDR3 coding sequence is TGTGCCAGCAGCCAGGGACAGGAGATCTATGGCTACACCTTC. This gives the protein CASSQGQEIYGYTF.

This clone was seen only a few times. This chain links TRBV29-1 with TRBJ2-2, with D possibly called TRBD1 or TRBD2 (5 bases each). V was clipped by 4 bases and J by 4 bases, with 7 bases between them. Germline V gives CDR1 SQVTM, CDR2 ANQGSEA. The CDR3 has 12 residues. CDR3 sequence reads: CSVAGTTGELFF. DNA of the CDR3: TGCAGCGTTGCTGGGACCACCGGGGAGCTGTTTTTT.